One and the same sample provided the 7 T cell receptor beta chains below, sequenced in a study of blood T cells in healthy people across ages. The second PCR ran roughly 6 to 11 cycles with a sample-barcoded 5' primer and J-beta primers. TCRdb independently ran MiXCR on the 5' RACE reads; one entry per CDR3 protein. The table lists 550,000 to 700,000 distinct CDR3 sequences, 25% to 30% of them singletons. Sequenced input: blood. The receptor source for this set is a woman in her sixties or seventies in good health.

This chain connects TRBV12-3 or TRBV12-4 to TRBJ1-1, with TRBD1 as a possible D gene (5 bases). This CDR3 has 12 amino acids. V lost 7 bases to trimming and J lost 7 bases, with 13 bases between them. CDR3 loop: CASTRKGYEAFF. CDR3 DNA: TGTGCCAGCACCCGTAAGGGGTATGAAGCTTTCTTT.

Comment on this clonotype: An end of the junction differs from the germline gene, which may be a read error. This rearrangement joins TRBV6-5 to TRBJ1-2, with D possibly matching TRBD1 (5 bases). Germline values: CDR1 MNHEY, CDR2 SVGAGI. The CDR3 is 14 residues long. The CDR3, as DNA: TGTGCCAGCAGTTTCGCATCGGGGCCTGGTGGCTATACCTTC. It yields the protein CASSFASGPGGYTF.

This clonotype was counted only a few times. The V and J genes are TRBV6-2 or TRBV6-3 and TRBJ2-3; TRBD2 matches 8 bases. Per the germline V gene, CDR1 is MNHEY and CDR2 is SVGEGT. With V trimmed by 4 bases and J by 3 bases, 6 bases remained unmatched. This CDR3 has 15 amino acids. The CDR3 region is CASSSWSGGTDTQYF. The CDR3 DNA sequence: TGTGCCAGCAGTTCGTGGAGCGGGGGAACAGATACGCAGTATTTT.

This clonotype occurred a few times. The rearrangement links TRBV20-1 to TRBJ2-3; 11 bases fit TRBD2. This CDR3 has 19 residues. The ends lost 6 bases at V and 5 bases at J; junction bases unmatched: 22. Germline assignment: CDR1 DFQATT and CDR2 SNEGSKA (reference sequence). CDR3 region: CSASLVGFFSGGAEDTQYF. CDR3 nucleotide sequence: TGCAGTGCCAGCTTGGTGGGATTCTTTAGCGGGGGGGCCGAAGATACGCAGTATTTT.

This clonotype was detected a few times. The chain couples TRBV18 to TRBJ2-5, with 7 bases identical to TRBD1. With the DNA end fitting TRBJ2-7 better, the J assignment may be wrong. CDR1 and CDR2 from the germline V gene are KGHSH and LQKENI. This CDR3 region has 16 residues. The CDR3 nucleotides read TGTGCCAGCTCACCGGCAGGGGGTGGGGGAGCCTACGAGCAGTACTTC. This encodes CASSPAGGGGAYEQYF.

The CDR3 bases are TGTGCCAGCTCACCACCCCAGCGGGGGGACCAAGAGACCCAGTACTTC. This encodes CASSPPQRGDQETQYF. This sequence joins TRBV18 and TRBJ2-5; 9 bases agree with TRBD2. This CDR3 spans 16 amino acids. V gave up 0 bases and J gave up 0 bases; unmatched junction bases: 2. Germline V lookup: CDR1 KGHSH, CDR2 LQKENI.

The chain has TRBV6-2 or TRBV6-3 and TRBJ1-1; the D is unclear. This CDR3 contains 11 residues. The V gene's germline CDR1 is MNHEY and CDR2 SVGEGT. V was cut by 5 bases and J by 11 bases, with 12 bases left in between. The CDR3 reads CASSTQVRAFF. DNA of the CDR3: TGTGCCAGCAGTACACAAGTGAGGGCTTTCTTT.